The rows below give T cell receptor beta chains drawn from one sample of a study of T cells in Graves' hyperthyroidism and ophthalmopathy. TCRdb processed the multiplex PCR reads anew with MiXCR; each CDR3 protein has one entry. Here the sample spans over 650,000 distinct CDR3 sequences, just under 45% being singletons. Sequencing input: peripheral blood or thyroid tissue (not recorded which). These receptors came from an adult man with Graves' disease, either hyperthyroidism or ophthalmopathy (not recorded which). CDR3s include the opening cysteine and the closing phenylalanine or tryptophan. The D gene is left open where the match is weak. Size tells how often a clone was seen (once, few, many) or the class of an expanded clone, and some rows leave it out.

len	abundance	v_gene	j_gene	d_gene	CDR3aa	CDR3nt
12	once	TRBV29-1	TRBJ2-7	-	CSVEGANYEQYF	TGCAGCGTTGAAGGGGCCAACTACGAGCAGTACTTC
13	many	TRBV7-9	TRBJ1-2	-	CASSYTANYGYTF	TGTGCCAGCAGCTATACAGCGAACTATGGCTACACCTTC
13	-	TRBV19	TRBJ2-7	-	CASSIVQGYEQYF	TGTGCCAGTAGTATAGTCCAGGGCTACGAGCAGTACTTC
15	few	TRBV19	TRBJ1-2	-	CASSDPNAGGVGYTF	TGTGCCAGTAGTGATCCGAACGCGGGGGGCGTTGGCTACACCTTC
12	-	TRBV3-1	TRBJ1-1	-	CASSQVQTEAFF	TGTGCCAGCAGCCAAGTTCAGACTGAAGCTTTCTTT
19	-	TRBV20-1	TRBJ2-5	TRBD2	CSASVIWLGLAGIQETQYF	TGCAGTGCTAGTGTTATTTGGCTGGGACTAGCGGGAATCCAAGAGACCCAGTACTTC
17	few	TRBV20-1	TRBJ2-5	TRBD1	CSADRDRGQLAQETQYF	TGCAGTGCGGACCGGGACAGGGGGCAACTAGCCCAAGAGACCCAGTACTTC
15	many	TRBV7-4	TRBJ1-6	-	CASSFEGGDNSPLHF	TGTGCCAGCAGCTTTGAGGGAGGGGATAATTCACCCCTCCACTTT
15	-	TRBV7-9	TRBJ1-2	TRBD1	CASRPTGAGFHGYTF	TGTGCCAGCAGACCTACAGGGGCGGGATTCCATGGCTACACCTTC
16	once	TRBV14	TRBJ2-5	TRBD2	CASSHPTSGRIETQYF	TGTGCCAGCAGCCACCCGACTAGCGGGAGAATAGAGACCCAGTACTTC
17	-	TRBV19	TRBJ1-4	-	CASSQGATGMPNGKLFF	TGTGCCAGTAGCCAAGGAGCTACAGGGATGCCTAATGGAAAACTGTTTTTT
13	few	TRBV20-1	TRBJ1-2	-	CSAQTGYRDGYTF	TGCAGTGCGCAAACAGGGTATAGGGATGGCTACACCTTC
15	once	TRBV10-3	TRBJ2-2	-	CASNMGRANTGELFF	TGTGCCAGCAACATGGGCAGGGCTAACACCGGGGAGCTGTTTTTT
13	many	TRBV29-1	TRBJ2-5	-	CSVDLTFLETQYF	TGCAGCGTCGACCTGACGTTTCTAGAGACCCAGTACTTC
13	many	TRBV15	TRBJ2-7	-	CATSSGPTYEQYF	TGTGCCACCAGCAGCGGGCCTACCTACGAGCAGTACTTC
15	-	TRBV29-1	TRBJ1-1	-	CSVEFQGHENTEAFF	TGCAGCGTTGAATTCCAGGGACACGAGAACACTGAAGCTTTCTTT
15	-	TRBV20-1	TRBJ2-5	TRBD2	CSAGTSGARQETQYF	TGCAGTGCAGGGACTAGCGGGGCGCGACAAGAGACCCAGTACTTC
15	many	TRBV15	TRBJ2-7	-	CATSRDRAQAYEQYF	TGTGCCACCAGCAGAGACAGGGCTCAAGCTTACGAGCAGTACTTC
13	many	TRBV12-3/TRBV12-4	TRBJ1-2	-	CASSLGARDGYTF	TGTGCCAGCAGTTTGGGGGCTCGGGATGGCTACACCTTC
14	-	TRBV7-2	TRBJ1-2	-	CASSLGTEYYGYTF	TGTGCCAGCAGCCTCGGGACGGAGTACTATGGCTACACCTTC
17	-	TRBV10-3	TRBJ2-7	TRBD2	CASSGGLAGEGWNEQYF	TGTGCCAGCAGTGGGGGACTAGCGGGAGAAGGATGGAACGAGCAGTACTTC
15	few	TRBV19	TRBJ2-2	TRBD2	CASTSGAANTGELFF	TGTGCCAGTACCAGCGGGGCCGCGAACACCGGGGAGCTGTTTTTT
14	-	TRBV29-1	TRBJ2-5	TRBD1	CSVSFGTDNQPQYF	TGCAGCGTTTCATTCGGGACAGACAATCAGCCCCAGTACTTC
15	many	TRBV2	TRBJ1-5	TRBD1	CASKETGFRNQPQHF	TGTGCCAGCAAGGAGACAGGGTTTCGCAATCAGCCCCAGCATTTT
15	many	TRBV7-8	TRBJ2-2	TRBD1	CASSPRTGGTGELFF	TGTGCCAGCAGCCCCCGGACAGGGGGGACCGGGGAGCTGTTTTTT
15	many	TRBV7-2	TRBJ1-2	-	CASSLGSGSPYGYTF	TGTGCCAGCAGCTTAGGATCCGGGAGCCCCTATGGCTACACCTTC
14	-	TRBV9	TRBJ2-7	TRBD1	CASTRGQNSYEQYF	TGTGCCAGCACCCGGGGACAGAACTCCTACGAGCAGTACTTC
14	few	TRBV20-1	TRBJ2-3	-	CSARALGVEDTQYF	TGCAGTGCTAGGGCCCTAGGGGTCGAGGATACGCAGTATTTT
14	-	TRBV7-9	TRBJ2-5	-	CASSSLGTAAAKYF	TGTGCCAGCAGCTCACTAGGCACAGCAGCCGCTAAGTACTTC
15	-	TRBV7-3	TRBJ2-7	-	CASSLRRGPQYEQYF	TGTGCCAGCAGCTTACGTCGGGGCCCACAATACGAGCAGTACTTC
12	many	TRBV12-5	TRBJ1-5	-	CASSPNNQPQHF	TGTGCCAGCAGTCCTAATAATCAGCCCCAGCATTTT
14	-	TRBV29-1	TRBJ2-7	TRBD2	CSATGTSGRVEQYF	TGCAGCGCAACAGGGACTAGCGGGAGGGTCGAGCAGTACTTC
14	few	TRBV20-1	TRBJ2-7	TRBD1	CSAVRGLSSYEQYF	TGCAGTGCAGTCAGGGGGCTTTCTTCCTACGAGCAGTACTTC
15	many	TRBV2	TRBJ1-6	TRBD1	CASSGPGQGNSPLHF	TGTGCCAGCAGTGGCCCGGGACAGGGGAATTCACCCCTCCACTTT
15	-	TRBV9	TRBJ2-7	TRBD2	CASSPTSGGNYEQYF	TGTGCCAGCAGCCCCACTAGCGGGGGAAACTACGAGCAGTACTTC
13	many	TRBV19	TRBJ1-3	-	CASILDSGNTIYF	TGTGCCAGTATCTTGGACTCTGGAAACACCATATATTTT
12	many	TRBV5-8	TRBJ1-6	TRBD1	CASSGTVSPLHF	TGTGCCAGCAGCGGGACAGTTTCACCCCTCCACTTT
12	-	TRBV28	TRBJ2-7	-	CASSLEQLEQYF	TGTGCCAGCAGTTTAGAGCAGCTTGAACAGTACTTC
15	few	TRBV19	TRBJ2-2	-	CASSIGPENTGELFF	TGTGCCAGTAGTATAGGGCCAGAGAACACCGGGGAGCTGTTTTTT
16	-	TRBV7-9	TRBJ1-1	-	CASSLFPMAENTEAFF	TGTGCCAGCAGCTTATTTCCGATGGCGGAGAACACTGAAGCTTTCTTT
16	once	TRBV5-1	TRBJ2-2	TRBD2	CASSYGSGNRAGELFF	TGCGCCAGCAGCTATGGGAGCGGGAATCGAGCCGGGGAGCTGTTTTTT
13	-	TRBV7-8	TRBJ2-7	-	CASSSRGGDEQYF	TGTGCCAGCAGTTCAAGGGGAGGCGACGAGCAGTACTTC